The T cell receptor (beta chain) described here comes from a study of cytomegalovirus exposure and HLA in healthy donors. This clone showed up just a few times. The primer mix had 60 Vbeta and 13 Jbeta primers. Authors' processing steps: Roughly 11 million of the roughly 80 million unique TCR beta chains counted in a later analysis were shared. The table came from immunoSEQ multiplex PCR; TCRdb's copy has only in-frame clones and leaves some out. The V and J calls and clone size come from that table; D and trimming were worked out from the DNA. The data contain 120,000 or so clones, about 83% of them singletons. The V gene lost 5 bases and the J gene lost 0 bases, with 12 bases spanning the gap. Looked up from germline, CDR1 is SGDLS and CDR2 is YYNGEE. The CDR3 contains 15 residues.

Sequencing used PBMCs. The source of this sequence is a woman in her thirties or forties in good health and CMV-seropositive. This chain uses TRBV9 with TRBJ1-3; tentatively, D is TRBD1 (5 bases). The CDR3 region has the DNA TGTGCCAGCAGTTTCGACAGCCTCTCTGGAAACACCATATATTTT. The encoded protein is CASSFDSLSGNTIYF. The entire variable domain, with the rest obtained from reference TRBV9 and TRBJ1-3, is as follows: DSGVTQTPKHLITATGQRVTLRCSPRSGDLSVYWYQQSLDQGLQFLIQYYNGEERAKGNILERFSAQQFPDLHSELNLSSLELGDSALYFCASSFDSLSGNTIYFGEGSWLTVV.